This TCR beta chain was captured by sequencing in a study of CD8+CD57+ T cells in acquired aplastic anemia. Study in general: CD4+ and CD8+ cells, once sorted, gave DNA averaging around 3.4 ug.

The template for TCR beta VDJ and CDR3 sequence profiling was genomic DNA. TCRdb passed the reads through MiXCR, listing each CDR3 protein once. Of roughly 50,000 distinct CDR3 sequences in the sample, about three quarters are singletons; the top ten hold roughly 34%. Study results and limitations: In common between the patients and the controls were twenty-nine CD8+ CDR3 sequences. Patients and controls were not found to differ significantly in CD8+ Simpson's diversity.

Germline CDR1 and CDR2: SQVTM and ANQGSEA. The CDR3 extends over 10 amino acids. V was pared by 6 bases and J by 8 bases, with 10 bases between. Of note for this clonotype: Its antigen is currently unknown. This CDR3 fails to terminate in the conserved phenylalanine or tryptophan, so it likely reflects a read error.

The specimen was sorted CD4+, CD8+, or CD8+CD57+ T cells (not recorded which) from PBMCs. The chain employs TRBV29-1 and TRBJ1-2; D is undetermined. The origin of this receptor is a human donor in good health, serving as a control. DNA for the CDR3: TGCAGCGTAAAGCGGGAGGGCTACACCTTA. This codes for CSVKREGYTL.